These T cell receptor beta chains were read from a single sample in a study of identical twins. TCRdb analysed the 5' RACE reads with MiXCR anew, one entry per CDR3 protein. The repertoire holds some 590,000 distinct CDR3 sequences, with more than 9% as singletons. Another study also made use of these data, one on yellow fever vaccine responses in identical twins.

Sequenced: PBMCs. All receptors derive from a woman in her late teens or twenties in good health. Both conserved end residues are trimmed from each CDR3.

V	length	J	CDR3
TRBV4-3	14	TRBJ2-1	ASSQDRLASYNEQF
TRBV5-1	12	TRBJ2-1	ASRSGGAYNEQF
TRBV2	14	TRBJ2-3	ASSGDNRASTDTQY
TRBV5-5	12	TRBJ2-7	ASSLLRVSYEQY
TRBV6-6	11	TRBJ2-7	ASSQGGYYEQY
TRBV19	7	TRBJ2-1	AIYNEQF
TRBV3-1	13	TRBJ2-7	ASSHRDKGAHEQY
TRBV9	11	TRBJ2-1	ASSGGSYNEQF
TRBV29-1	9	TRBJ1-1	SVLIVTEAF
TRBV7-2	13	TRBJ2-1	ASSLRGTGYNEQF
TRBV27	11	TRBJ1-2	ASSPNRGDGYT
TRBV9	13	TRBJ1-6	ASSIQDRISGPLH
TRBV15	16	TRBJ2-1	ATSSSRGKGGSYNEQF
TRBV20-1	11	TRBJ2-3	SAWTTSTDTQY
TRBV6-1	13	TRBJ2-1	ASSPGTRAVNEQF
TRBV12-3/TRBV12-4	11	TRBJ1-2	ASTPGGAKGYT
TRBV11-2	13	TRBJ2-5	ASSPPIKDQETQY
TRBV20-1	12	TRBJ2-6	SAATSSGANVLT
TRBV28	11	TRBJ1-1	ASSPDGEDEAF
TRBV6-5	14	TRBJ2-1	ASSYSRTSGREMQF
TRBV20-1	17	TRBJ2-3	SARDLYLAGGRSTDTQY
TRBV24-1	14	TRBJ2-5	ATSDWTRSGQETQY
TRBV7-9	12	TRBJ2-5	ASSRAGNQETQY
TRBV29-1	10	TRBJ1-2	SVAQTVYGYT
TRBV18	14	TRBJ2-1	ASSPHAGGSYNEQF
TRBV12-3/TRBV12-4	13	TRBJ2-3	ASRKRGGPPDTQY
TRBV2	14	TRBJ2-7	ASSSTSWGVSYEQY
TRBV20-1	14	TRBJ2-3	SALSSGEQITDTQY
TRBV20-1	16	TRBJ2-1	SARTMASGSFAYNEQF
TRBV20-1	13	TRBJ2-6	SARGRGAGANVLT
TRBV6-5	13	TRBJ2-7	ASSYGEGTRYEQY
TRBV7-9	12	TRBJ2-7	ASSKLAGGYEQY
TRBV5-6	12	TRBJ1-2	ASSSLRGTGGLT
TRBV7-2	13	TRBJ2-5	ASTRRPGGQETQY
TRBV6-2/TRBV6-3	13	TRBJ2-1	ASSTSGRASNEQF
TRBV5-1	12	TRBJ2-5	ASSPRVAGETQY
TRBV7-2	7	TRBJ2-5	ASKETQY
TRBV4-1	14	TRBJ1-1	ASSQEPFGAGTEAF
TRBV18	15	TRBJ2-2	ASSPNRGLANTGELF
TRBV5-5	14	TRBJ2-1	ASSLTPGGSYNEQF
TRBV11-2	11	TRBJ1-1	ASSLEGTGEAF
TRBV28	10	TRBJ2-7	ASSSGMNEQY
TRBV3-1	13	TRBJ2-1	ASSQDYSSYNEQF
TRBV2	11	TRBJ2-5	ASSKQGQETQY
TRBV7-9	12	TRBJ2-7	ASSFRDRGYEQY
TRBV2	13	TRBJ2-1	ASSEERQGANEQF
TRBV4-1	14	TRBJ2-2	ASSQERDGFTGELF
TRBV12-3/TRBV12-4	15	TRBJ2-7	ASSLGDRSLGPYEQY
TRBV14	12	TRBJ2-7	ASSLTGTTYEQY
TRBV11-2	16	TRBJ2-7	ASSLDQERVAGILGQY
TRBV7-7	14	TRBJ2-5	ASSLGELAGQETQY
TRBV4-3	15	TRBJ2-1	ASSQDKGLAGVGEQF
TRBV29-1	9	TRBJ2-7	SVMQGTEQY
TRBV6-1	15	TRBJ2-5	ARSTLWRYRGQETQY
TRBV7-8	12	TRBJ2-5	ASSLMAGRETQY
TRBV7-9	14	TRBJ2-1	ASSPTSPREGPQQF
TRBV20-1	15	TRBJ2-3	SARVAAGGWSTDTQY